Below, 6 T cell receptor beta chains from the same sample are listed, as sequenced in a study of OX40 agonist ivuxolimab in advanced cancers. Sequenced by immunoSEQ multiplex PCR; TCRdb stores in-frame clones only, minus some. This sample has about 82,000 clones, with 91% found just once. The sample in question was CD4+ or CD8+ T cells sorted from blood, obtained in a trial of the OX40 agonist ivuxolimab. These receptors were obtained from an adult with an advanced solid tumor such as melanoma, head and neck, liver or kidney cancer.

The rearrangement joins TRBV14 to TRBJ2-1; the D gene is possibly TRBD2 (6 bases). Trimming stripped 4 bases from V and 6 bases from J, with 13 bases between. The CDR3 totals 14 residues. Looked up from germline, CDR1 is SGHDN and CDR2 is FVKESK. CDR3 bases: TGTGCCAGCAGCCTCTTCCGGGACTCCAATGAGCAGTTCTTC. Translation gives CASSLFRDSNEQFF.

The rearrangement uses TRBV6-5 and TRBJ2-1, with D maybe TRBD2 (6 bases). Between the trimmed V and J ends, which lost 4 bases and 2 bases, there was a span of 15 bases. Germline values: CDR1 MNHEY, CDR2 SVGAGI. This CDR3 has 16 residues. CDR3 nucleotide sequence: TGTGCCAGCAGTTCTAGGCTAGCGACTCCCTACAATGAGCAGTTCTTC. It is translated as CASSSRLATPYNEQFF.

J is TRBJ2-2 and V is TRBV4-2, with TRBD2 matching 12 bases. V was clipped by 7 bases and J by 4 bases; unmatched bases: 7. CDR3 length equals 16 residues. The germline CDR1 and CDR2 sequences are LGHNA and YNFKEQ. CDR3 region: CASTRLAGVGTGELFF. CDR3 DNA sequence: TGTGCCAGCACCCGACTAGCGGGAGTTGGCACCGGGGAGCTGTTTTTT.

This chain joins TRBV7-2 and TRBJ1-1; D not certain. Germline CDR1 reads SGHTA; CDR2 reads FQGNSA. With 5 bases removed from V and 0 bases from J, the gap between germline ends came to 10 bases. CDR3 size: 14 residues. The CDR3 bases are TGTGCCAGCAGCCTAGGACTACTGAACACTGAAGCTTTCTTT. Its translation is CASSLGLLNTEAFF.

The chain couples TRBV19 to TRBJ2-1; TRBD2 agrees at 12 bases. CDR3 length: 16 residues. After removal of 0 bases from V and 7 bases from J, the junction contained 4 bases not matched to a gene. In germline, CDR1 is LNHDA, CDR2 SQIVND (reference sequence). The CDR3 protein is CASSIELAGGGNEQFF. As DNA, the CDR3 is TGTGCCAGTAGTATAGAACTAGCGGGAGGTGGGAATGAGCAGTTCTTC.

The chain is built from TRBV2 and TRBJ2-2; the match to TRBD2 covers 8 bases. Germline CDR1 is SNHLY and CDR2 is FYNNEI. Trimming cost V 5 bases and J 2 bases; bases outside gene matches: 7. This CDR3 has 16 amino acids. The CDR3 loop reads CASSSASGSNTGELFF. The CDR3 DNA reads TGTGCCAGCAGTTCTGCCAGCGGGAGCAACACCGGGGAGCTGTTTTTT. Complete variable domain (other parts from reference TRBV2 and TRBJ2-2): EPEVTQTPSHQVTQMGQEVILRCVPISNHLYFYWYRQILGQKVEFLVSFYNNEISEKSEIFDDQFSVERPDGSNFTLKIRSTKLEDSAMYFCASSSASGSNTGELFFGEGSRLTVL.